The 9 T cell receptor beta chains below come from one sample, sequenced in a study of early T cells in non-severe SARS-CoV-2 infection. TCRdb independently ran MiXCR on the 5' RACE reads; one entry per CDR3 protein. The sample lists about 110,000 distinct CDR3 sequences; about an eighth were seen once. The sample comprised whole blood. These TCRs come from an adult who was a healthcare worker with PCR-confirmed SARS-CoV-2 infection or an uninfected control (not recorded which).

This clonotype was seen ten or more times. The rearrangement links TRBV29-1 to TRBJ2-4, with unresolved D. Germline lookup yields CDR1 SQVTM and CDR2 ANQGSEA. Trimming removed 5 bases at V and 5 bases at J, with 13 bases between. The CDR3 has 13 amino acids. Here the CDR3 reads CSVLAPFQNIQYF. The CDR3 DNA reads as TGCAGCGTTTTGGCTCCATTCCAAAACATTCAGTACTTC.

This clonotype showed up just a few times. The V gene is TRBV29-1, the J gene TRBJ2-5; TRBD2 might be the D (5 bases). This CDR3 region has 13 residues. Looked up from germline, CDR1 is SQVTM and CDR2 is ANQGSEA. V lost 3 bases and J lost 2, with 10 bases in between. In DNA, the CDR3 is TGCAGCGTTGAGCGGGCTAGTCAAGAGACCCAGTACTTC. Protein product: CSVERASQETQYF.

This clonotype was seen more than once but under ten times. The chain uses TRBV3-1 and TRBJ2-3; D tentatively fits TRBD1 or TRBD2 (5 bases each). Germline V gene data show CDR1 as LGHDT and CDR2 as YNNKEL (reference sequence). Trimming left V 3 bases short and J 1 base short, with 14 bases between. The CDR3 loop spans 16 amino acids. The CDR3 sequence is CASSQVSGAGTDTQYF. The CDR3 DNA reads TGTGCCAGCAGCCAGGTTTCCGGGGCGGGCACAGATACGCAGTATTTT.

This clonotype came up many times. This rearrangement joins TRBV9 to TRBJ1-1; no firm D call. The CDR3 extends over 14 amino acids. Trimming pared 5 bases from V and 4 bases from J, leaving 15 bases between. CDR1 SGDLS and CDR2 YYNGEE come from the germline V gene. The CDR3 loop reads CASSLGRLSTEAFF. CDR3 nucleotides: TGTGCCAGCAGTCTTGGACGGTTGAGCACTGAAGCTTTCTTT.

This clonotype was seen more than once but under ten times. V is TRBV11-2 and J is TRBJ2-1; D ambiguous. The CDR3 contains 13 residues. Trimming shortened V by 5 bases and J by 5 bases, and 10 bases separated the two germline ends. The V gene's germline CDR1 is SGHAT and CDR2 FQNNGV. CDR3 residues: CASSLFLDNEQFF. The CDR3 bases are TGTGCCAGCAGCCTTTTTCTCGACAATGAGCAGTTCTTC.

This clonotype was seen ten or more times. This chain links TRBV7-9 with TRBJ2-1, with a tentative D call TRBD1 (5 bases). V dropped 3 bases and J dropped 3 bases, with 21 bases sitting between them. The germline CDR1 and CDR2 sequences are SEHNR and FQNEAQ (reference sequence). The CDR3 totals 18 residues. The CDR3: CASSFVHTAGNRYNEQFF. The CDR3 DNA reads as TGTGCCAGCAGCTTTGTCCATACTGCAGGGAATCGCTACAATGAGCAGTTCTTC. Filled out from reference TRBV7-9 and TRBJ2-1, the complete variable domain reads DTGVSQNPRHKITKRGQNVTFRCDPISEHNRLYWYRQTLGQGPEFLTYFQNEAQLEKSRLLSDRFSAERPKGSFSTLEIQRTEQGDSAMYLCASSFVHTAGNRYNEQFFGPGTRLTVL.

This clonotype was counted a few times. V is TRBV11-2 and J is TRBJ2-1, with D perhaps assigned TRBD1 or TRBD2 (5 bases each). The length of the CDR3 is 14 residues. The V end was cut by 6 bases, the J end by 2 bases, with 11 bases between. Germline V CDR1 and CDR2: SGHAT, FQNNGV. In DNA, the CDR3 is TGTGCCAGCAGTCCCGGGGCCGCCTACAATGAGCAGTTCTTC. Amino acids: CASSPGAAYNEQFF. Full variable domain (remainder filled in from reference TRBV11-2 and TRBJ2-1): EAGVAQSPRYKIIEKRQSVAFWCNPISGHATLYWYQQILGQGPKLLIQFQNNGVVDDSQLPKDRFSAERLKGVDSTLKIQPAKLEDSAVYLCASSPGAAYNEQFFGPGTRLTVL.

This clonotype was detected many times. J is TRBJ2-1 and V is TRBV5-5, with 8 nucleotides matching TRBD2. The CDR3 has 15 residues. V was clipped by 2 bases and J by 9 bases; unmatched bases: 10. The germline V gene has CDR1 SGHKS and CDR2 YYEKEE (reference sequence). The CDR3 sequence: CASSLSGSEYGEQFF. In nucleotides, the CDR3 is TGTGCCAGCAGCTTAAGCGGGAGTGAATACGGTGAGCAGTTCTTC.

This clonotype was seen repeatedly, ten times or more. The chain uses TRBV7-9 and TRBJ1-1, with 7 nucleotides matching TRBD1. V lost 3 bases and J lost 5; bases outside the gene matches: 3. The CDR3 length is 13 residues. Per the germline V gene, CDR1 is SEHNR and CDR2 is FQNEAQ (reference sequence). The CDR3 region is CASSFRGGTEAFF. CDR3 nucleotides: TGTGCCAGCAGCTTCAGGGGGGGGACTGAAGCTTTCTTT.